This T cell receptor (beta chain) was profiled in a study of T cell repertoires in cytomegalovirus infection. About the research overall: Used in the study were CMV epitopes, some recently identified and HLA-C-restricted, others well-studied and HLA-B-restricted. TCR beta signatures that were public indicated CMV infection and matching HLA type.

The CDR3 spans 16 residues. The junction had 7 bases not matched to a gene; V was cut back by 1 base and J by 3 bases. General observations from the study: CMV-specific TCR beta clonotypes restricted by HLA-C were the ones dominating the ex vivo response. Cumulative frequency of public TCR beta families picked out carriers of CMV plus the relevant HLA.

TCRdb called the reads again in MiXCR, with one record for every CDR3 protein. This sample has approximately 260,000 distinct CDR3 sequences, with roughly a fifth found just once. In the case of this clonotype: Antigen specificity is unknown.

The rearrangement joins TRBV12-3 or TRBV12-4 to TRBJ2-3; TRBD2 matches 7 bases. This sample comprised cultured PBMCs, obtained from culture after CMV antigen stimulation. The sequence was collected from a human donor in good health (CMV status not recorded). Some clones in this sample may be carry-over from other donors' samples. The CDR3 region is CASSLEAGEGTDTQYF. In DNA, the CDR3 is TGTGCCAGCAGTTTAGAGGCGGGAGAAGGAACAGATACGCAGTATTTT.